The 27 T cell receptor beta chains below were found in one sample sequenced in a study of siplizumab effects on memory and regulatory T cells. TCRdb keeps only in-frame clones here, not all; method: immunoSEQ multiplex PCR. The sample lists some 62,000 clones; approximately 87% were seen once. Sequenced input: memory CD4+ T cells sorted from blood. Receptors were obtained from a human donor in good health.

The V and J genes are TRBV18 and TRBJ2-3, with 8 nucleotides matching TRBD2. V lost 2 bases to trimming and J lost 4 bases; unmatched junction nucleotides: 8. Germline V gene sequence: CDR1 KGHSH, CDR2 LQKENI. CDR3 size: 16 residues. The DNA for the CDR3 is TGTGCCAGCTCACCAGGAACAGCGGGGGCCGCAGATACGCAGTATTTT. It specifies CASSPGTAGAADTQYF.

The V call is TRBV10-3, the J call TRBJ2-3; TRBD1 aligns across 10 bases. Germline loops: CDR1 ENHRY, CDR2 SYGVKD. The CDR3 extends over 15 amino acids. With V trimmed by 5 bases and J by 5 bases, 7 bases remained unmatched. This chain's CDR3 is CAISTRQGAGDTQYF. CDR3 coding DNA: TGTGCCATCAGTACTAGACAGGGGGCAGGAGATACGCAGTATTTT.

This sequence joins TRBV18 and TRBJ1-2; D might be TRBD1 (6 bases). Germline CDR1 KGHSH, CDR2 LQKENI. V lost 3 bases and J 6 bases, leaving 14 bases between the germline ends. This CDR3 is built from 14 residues. CDR3 region: CASSPTTGFDGYTF. The CDR3 DNA reads as TGTGCCAGCTCACCTACGACAGGCTTTGATGGCTACACCTTC.

V usage is TRBV5-1 and J usage is TRBJ2-7, with 10 bases lining up with TRBD1. This CDR3 is 14 amino acids long. Trimming took 4 bases from V and 4 from J; bases not matched to a gene: 5. From germline, CDR1 is SGHRS and CDR2 YFSETQ. The CDR3 is CASSLDRGDYEQYF. CDR3 nucleotides: TGCGCCAGCAGCCTGGACAGGGGGGATTACGAGCAGTACTTC.

The CDR3 sequence is CASSRGLAANTGELFF. The CDR3 DNA follows: TGTGCCAGCAGCCGGGGACTAGCGGCGAACACCGGGGAGCTGTTTTTT. The chain uses TRBV5-5 and TRBJ2-2; 11 bases map to TRBD2. The CDR3 is 16 amino acids. Per the germline V gene, CDR1 is SGHKS and CDR2 is YYEKEE (reference sequence). The J segment lost 0 bases and the V segment lost 4 bases, leaving 2 bases of the junction unmatched.

The chain has TRBV5-1 and TRBJ2-5; 10 bases line up with TRBD2. With 5 bases clipped from V and 2 bases from J, the junction kept 9 bases outside the gene matches. This CDR3 is 16 amino acids long. Germline CDR1 and CDR2: SGHRS and YFSETQ. DNA of the CDR3: TGCGCCAGCAGACCCGGGATAGCGGGGGGACAAGAGACCCAGTACTTC. It encodes CASRPGIAGGQETQYF.

The rearrangement joins TRBV2 to TRBJ2-3; 10 bases agree with TRBD2. The trim removed 0 bases at V and 1 base at J, leaving 4 bases unmatched. The CDR3 is 17 residues long. Germline V gives CDR1 SNHLY, CDR2 FYNNEI. CDR3 nucleotide sequence: TGTGCCAGCAGTGAAGCAGGAGCGGGGGGGGGCACAGATACGCAGTATTTT. It is translated as CASSEAGAGGGTDTQYF.

The chain couples TRBV14 to TRBJ2-5; TRBD1 matches 7 bases. CDR1 SGHDN and CDR2 FVKESK come from the germline V gene. The CDR3 contains 15 residues. V shed 4 bases, J shed 2 bases, and the junction held 7 bases outside the gene matches. CDR3 residues: CASSPGTAPQETQYF. CDR3 in DNA: TGTGCCAGCAGCCCAGGGACAGCGCCTCAAGAGACCCAGTACTTC.

The chain is built from TRBV6-5 and TRBJ2-5; D uncertain. CDR3 size: 11 residues. The V end was cut by 1 base, the J end by 5 bases, with 2 bases between. Per the germline V gene, CDR1 is MNHEY and CDR2 is SVGAGI. For the CDR3, the DNA is TGTGCCAGCAGTTACTTTGAGACCCAGTACTTC. This encodes CASSYFETQYF.

V gene TRBV27 combines with J gene TRBJ2-1, with 9 bases aligning to TRBD2. There are 14 residues in the CDR3. Germline V gives CDR1 MNHEY, CDR2 SMNVEV (reference sequence). V shed 0 bases and J 6 bases; nucleotides not matched to a gene: 0. The CDR3 DNA sequence: TGTGCCAGCAGTTTATCTAGCGGGAGCAATGAGCAGTTCTTC. This translates into CASSLSSGSNEQFF.

This chain links TRBV16 with TRBJ1-5; unclear D gene. Germline V gene data show CDR1 as KGHSY and CDR2 as FQNENV. The CDR3 totals 13 residues. V was pared by 6 bases and J by 6 bases, with 12 bases between. The DNA of the CDR3 is TGTGCCAGCAGACCATCCCTAACTCAGCCCCAGCATTTT. Protein product: CASRPSLTQPQHF.

The chain has TRBV11-2 and TRBJ1-2; a possible D gene is TRBD1 (5 bases). Germline V gene sequence: CDR1 SGHAT, CDR2 FQNNGV. V lost 1 base to trimming and J lost 12 bases, with 18 bases between them. This CDR3 is 14 amino acids long. CDR3 coding DNA: TGTGCCAGCAGCTTAGGGGGCGCGGAGTCCGTGGACACCTTC. This codes for CASSLGGAESVDTF.

The chain has TRBV7-2 and TRBJ2-1; the D is unclear. CDR3 length equals 14 residues. The germline gives CDR1 SGHTA, CDR2 FQGNSA. Trimming took 1 base from V and 0 from J, leaving 4 bases between them. CDR3 sequence: CASSLDGSYNEQFF. The CDR3 coding sequence is TGTGCCAGCAGCTTAGATGGCTCCTACAATGAGCAGTTCTTC.

The chain employs TRBV4-2 and TRBJ1-4; weak D call: TRBD1 (6 bases). Trimming cost V 1 base and J 4 bases, with 13 bases left between them. Germline CDR1 is LGHNA and CDR2 is YNFKEQ. The CDR3 loop spans 16 amino acids. The CDR3: CASSQARGINNEKLFF. CDR3 in DNA: TGTGCCAGCAGCCAAGCGAGGGGGATAAATAATGAAAAACTGTTTTTT.

This clone showed up just once. This chain links TRBV27 with TRBJ2-7, with 10 bases that match TRBD2. The CDR3 consists of 21 residues. Germline CDR1 is MNHEY and CDR2 is SMNVEV (reference sequence). J lost 2 bases, V lost 7 bases, and 26 bases had no gene match. In DNA, the CDR3 is TGTGCCAGCACCACGGACGTCTTAAGGAACAAACTAGCGGGGACGACCTACGAGCAGTACTTC. Its protein is CASTTDVLRNKLAGTTYEQYF.

The DNA of the CDR3 is TGTGCCACCAGCCATACCGGGGAGCTGTTTTTT. It codes for CATSHTGELFF. The chain employs TRBV15 and TRBJ2-2; D is unresolved. Germline V gene sequence: CDR1 LNHNV, CDR2 YYDKDF (reference sequence). Trimming shortened V by 5 bases and J by 5 bases, and 3 bases separated the two germline ends. CDR3 length: 11 amino acids.

The gene calls are TRBV6-5 and TRBJ2-3, with 7 bases fitting TRBD2. The CDR3 totals 15 residues. The germline CDR1 and CDR2 sequences are MNHEY and SVGAGI. V lost 2 bases, J lost 3 bases, and 5 bases stayed unmatched. The CDR3: CASSYGGDGTDTQYF. CDR3 DNA sequence: TGTGCCAGCAGTTACGGGGGGGATGGGACAGATACGCAGTATTTT.

This clone was observed a few times. This chain connects TRBV4-1 to TRBJ2-4, with 9 bases aligning to TRBD1. J lost 2 bases, V lost 3 bases, and 5 bases had no gene match. The CDR3 sequence is 16 residues long. CDR1 is MGHRA, CDR2 YSYEKL, per germline. The CDR3 protein is CASSHLDRGSKNIQYF. The CDR3 nucleotides read TGCGCCAGCAGCCACCTGGACAGGGGCTCCAAAAACATTCAGTACTTC.

This clone showed up just once. V usage is TRBV19 and J usage is TRBJ2-1; TRBD2 is a possible D gene (5 bases). V was clipped by 5 bases and J by 15 bases, with 17 bases between them. The CDR3 runs to 12 residues. Looked up from germline, CDR1 is LNHDA and CDR2 is SQIVND (reference sequence). The CDR3: CASSRERLTRFF. CDR3 sequence (DNA): TGTGCCAGTAGTCGCGAAAGACTAACTCGGTTCTTC. The whole variable domain, filled in from reference TRBV19 and TRBJ2-1, reads DGGITQSPKYLFRKEGQNVTLSCEQNLNHDAMYWYRQDPGQGLRLIYYSQIVNDFQKGDIAEGYSVSREKKESFPLTVTSAQKNPTAFYLCASSRERLTRFFGPGTRLTVL.

The chain is built from TRBV29-1 and TRBJ1-2; weak D call: TRBD1 (5 bases). V was shortened by 4 bases and J by 0 bases, with 12 bases between the two germline ends. Germline CDR1 and CDR2: SQVTM and ANQGSEA. This CDR3 has 14 residues. DNA for the CDR3: TGCAGCGTTGGGGGACGGAGAGCTAACTATGGCTACACCTTC. It is translated as CSVGGRRANYGYTF.

The CDR3 coding sequence is TGCGCCAGCAGGATCGGGACTAGCGGGAGGGGCGAGCAGTACTTC. Its protein product is CASRIGTSGRGEQYF. V usage is TRBV5-1 and J usage is TRBJ2-7; 16 bases are a match to TRBD2. The V gene end was trimmed by 5 bases and the J gene end by 6 bases; junction bases not matched to a gene: 5. CDR1 and CDR2 from the germline V gene are SGHRS and YFSETQ. The CDR3 loop spans 15 amino acids.

V gene TRBV4-2 combines with J gene TRBJ2-5; unclear D gene. Trimming pared 4 bases from V and 5 bases from J, leaving 14 bases between. Germline CDR1 LGHNA, CDR2 YNFKEQ. The CDR3 is 14 amino acids. The CDR3 nucleotides read TGTGCCAGCAGCCTCACGGGCGATGGGGAGACCCAGTACTTC. Translated, it gives CASSLTGDGETQYF.

V is TRBV7-2 and J is TRBJ1-5; 9 bases are a match to TRBD1. This CDR3 is 15 amino acids long. The V and J ends lost 5 bases and 6 bases, in that order; junction bases with no gene match: 8. CDR1 is SGHTA and CDR2 is FQGNSA in the germline V gene. The CDR3 loop is CASSPGQGGSQPQHF. The CDR3 nucleotides read TGTGCCAGCAGCCCGGGACAGGGAGGGTCTCAGCCCCAGCATTTT.

The count of this clone is one. The chain uses TRBV14 and TRBJ2-7; no firm D call. The CDR3 loop spans 13 amino acids. Between the trimmed V and J ends, which lost 5 bases and 3 bases, there was a span of 11 bases. Germline-derived CDR1 and CDR2 are SGHDN and FVKESK. CDR3 sequence: CASSRVSDYEQYF. The CDR3 DNA follows: TGTGCCAGCAGCAGAGTATCGGACTACGAGCAGTACTTC.

This clone was seen a single time. This same CDR3 is encoded by further DNA sequences in the sample. This sequence joins TRBV5-6 and TRBJ1-4; 7 nucleotides match TRBD1. The germline gives CDR1 SGHDT, CDR2 YYEEEE. V gave up 0 bases and J gave up 7 bases; unmatched junction bases: 0. The CDR3 covers 13 residues. The CDR3 nucleotides are TGTGCCAGCAGCTTGGACAGGGGTGAAAAACTGTTTTTT. Translated: CASSLDRGEKLFF.

V usage is TRBV19 and J usage is TRBJ2-7, with TRBD1 matching 10 bases. This CDR3 is 17 amino acids long. With 4 bases clipped from V and 3 bases from J, the junction kept 12 bases outside the gene matches. Germline assignment: CDR1 LNHDA and CDR2 SQIVND (reference sequence). DNA of the CDR3: TGTGCCAGTAGTAGAACCTCCGGGACAGGGGCCGTCTACGAGCAGTACTTC. Its translation is CASSRTSGTGAVYEQYF.

The chain is built from TRBV18 and TRBJ2-1, with 13 positions matching TRBD2. The germline CDR1 and CDR2 sequences are KGHSH and LQKENI. The CDR3 loop spans 16 amino acids. V lost 5 bases, J lost 8 bases, and 9 bases stayed unmatched. This CDR3 is CASSAGTSGAGDEQFF. The CDR3 coding sequence is TGTGCCAGCTCAGCCGGGACTAGCGGGGCAGGGGATGAGCAGTTCTTC.